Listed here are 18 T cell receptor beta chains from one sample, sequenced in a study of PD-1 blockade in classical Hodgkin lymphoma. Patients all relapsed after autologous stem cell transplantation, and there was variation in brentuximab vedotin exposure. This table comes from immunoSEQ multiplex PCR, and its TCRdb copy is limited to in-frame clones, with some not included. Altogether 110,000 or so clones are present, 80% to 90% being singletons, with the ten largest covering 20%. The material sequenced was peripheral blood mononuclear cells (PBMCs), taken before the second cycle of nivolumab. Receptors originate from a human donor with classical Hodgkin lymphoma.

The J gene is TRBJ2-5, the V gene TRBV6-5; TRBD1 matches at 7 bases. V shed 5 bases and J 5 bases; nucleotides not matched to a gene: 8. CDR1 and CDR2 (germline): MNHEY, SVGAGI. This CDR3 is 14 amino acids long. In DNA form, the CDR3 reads TGTGCCAGCAGTCAACCGGGACAGCGGGAGACCCAGTACTTC. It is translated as CASSQPGQRETQYF.

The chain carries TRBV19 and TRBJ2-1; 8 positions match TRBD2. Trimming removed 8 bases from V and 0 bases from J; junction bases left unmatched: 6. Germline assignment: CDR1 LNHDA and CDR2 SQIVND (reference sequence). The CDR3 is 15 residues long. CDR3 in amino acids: CASGKGLASYNEQFF. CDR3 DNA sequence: TGTGCCAGTGGGAAAGGACTAGCCTCCTACAATGAGCAGTTCTTC.

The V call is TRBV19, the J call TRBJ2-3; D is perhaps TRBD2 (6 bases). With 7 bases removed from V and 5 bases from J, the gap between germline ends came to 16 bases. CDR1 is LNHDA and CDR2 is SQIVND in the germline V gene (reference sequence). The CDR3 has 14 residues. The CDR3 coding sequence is TGTGCCAGTAACCTGGCCCCCGGGGGAGATACGCAGTATTTT. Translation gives CASNLAPGGDTQYF. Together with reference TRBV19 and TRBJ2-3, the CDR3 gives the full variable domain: DGGITQSPKYLFRKEGQNVTLSCEQNLNHDAMYWYRQDPGQGLRLIYYSQIVNDFQKGDIAEGYSVSREKKESFPLTVTSAQKNPTAFYLCASNLAPGGDTQYFGPGTRLTVL.

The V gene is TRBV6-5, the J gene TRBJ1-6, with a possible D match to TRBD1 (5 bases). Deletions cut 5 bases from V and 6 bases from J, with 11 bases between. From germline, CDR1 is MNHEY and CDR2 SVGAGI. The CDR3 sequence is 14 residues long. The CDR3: CASSPDSVNSPLHF. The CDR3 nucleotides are TGTGCCAGCAGTCCAGACAGCGTTAATTCACCCCTCCACTTT.

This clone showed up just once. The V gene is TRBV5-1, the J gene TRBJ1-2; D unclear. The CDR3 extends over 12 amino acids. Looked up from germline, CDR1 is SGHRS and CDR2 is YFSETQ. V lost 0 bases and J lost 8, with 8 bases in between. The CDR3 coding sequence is TGCGCCAGCAGCTTGGACAGACACGGCTACACCTTC. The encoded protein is CASSLDRHGYTF.

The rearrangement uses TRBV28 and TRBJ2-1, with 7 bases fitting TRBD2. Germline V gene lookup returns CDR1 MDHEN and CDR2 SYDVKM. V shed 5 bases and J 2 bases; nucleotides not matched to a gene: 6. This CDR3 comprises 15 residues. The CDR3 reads CASSPPGLPYNEQFF. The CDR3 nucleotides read TGTGCCAGCAGTCCGCCGGGACTACCCTACAATGAGCAGTTCTTC.

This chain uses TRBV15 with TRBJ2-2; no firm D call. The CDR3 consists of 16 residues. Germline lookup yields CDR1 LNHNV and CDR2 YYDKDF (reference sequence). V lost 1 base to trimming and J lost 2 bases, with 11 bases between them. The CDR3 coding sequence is TGTGCCACCAGCAGAGGAGGCAGATTTAACACCGGGGAGCTGTTTTTT. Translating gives CATSRGGRFNTGELFF. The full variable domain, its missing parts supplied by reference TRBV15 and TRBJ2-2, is DAMVIQNPRYQVTQFGKPVTLSCSQTLNHNVMYWYQQKSSQAPKLLFHYYDKDFNNEADTPDNFQSRRPNTSFCFLDIRSPGLGDTAMYLCATSRGGRFNTGELFFGEGSRLTVL.

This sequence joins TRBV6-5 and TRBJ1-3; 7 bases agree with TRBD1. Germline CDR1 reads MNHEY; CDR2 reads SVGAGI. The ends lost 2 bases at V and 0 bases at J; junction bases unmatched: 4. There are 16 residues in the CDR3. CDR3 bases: TGTGCCAGCAGTTACAGAGGGGGCTACTCTGGAAACACCATATATTTT. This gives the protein CASSYRGGYSGNTIYF.

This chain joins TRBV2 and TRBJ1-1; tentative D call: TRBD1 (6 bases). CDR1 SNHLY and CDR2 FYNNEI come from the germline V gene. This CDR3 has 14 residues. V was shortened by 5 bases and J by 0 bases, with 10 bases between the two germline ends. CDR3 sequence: CASSPGQVNTEAFF. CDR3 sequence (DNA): TGTGCCAGCAGTCCGGGACAAGTGAACACTGAAGCTTTCTTT.

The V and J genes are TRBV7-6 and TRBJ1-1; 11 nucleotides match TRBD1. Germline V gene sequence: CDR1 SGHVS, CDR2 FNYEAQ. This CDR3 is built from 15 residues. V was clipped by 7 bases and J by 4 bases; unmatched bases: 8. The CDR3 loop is CASTRTGGRITEAFF. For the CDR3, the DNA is TGTGCCAGCACCCGGACAGGGGGCAGGATCACTGAAGCTTTCTTT.

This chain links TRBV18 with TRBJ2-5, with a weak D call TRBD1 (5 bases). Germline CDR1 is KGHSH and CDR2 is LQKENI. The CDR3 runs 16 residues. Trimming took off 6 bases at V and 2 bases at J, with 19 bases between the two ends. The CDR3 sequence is CASSSLSGLKQETQYF. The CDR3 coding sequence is TGTGCCAGCTCTTCCCTCTCAGGGTTGAAGCAAGAGACCCAGTACTTC.

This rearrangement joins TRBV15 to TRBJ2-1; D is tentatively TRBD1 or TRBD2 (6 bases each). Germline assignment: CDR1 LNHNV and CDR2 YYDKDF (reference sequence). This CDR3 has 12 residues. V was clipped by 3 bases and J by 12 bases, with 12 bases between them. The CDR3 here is CATSRAQGGQFF. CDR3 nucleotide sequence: TGTGCCACCAGCAGGGCACAGGGAGGGCAGTTCTTC.

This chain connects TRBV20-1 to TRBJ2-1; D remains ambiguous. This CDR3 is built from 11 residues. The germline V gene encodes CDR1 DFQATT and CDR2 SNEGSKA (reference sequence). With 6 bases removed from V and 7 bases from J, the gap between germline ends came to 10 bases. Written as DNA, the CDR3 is TGCAGTGCCAAACATGTAAATGAGCAGTTCTTC. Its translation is CSAKHVNEQFF.

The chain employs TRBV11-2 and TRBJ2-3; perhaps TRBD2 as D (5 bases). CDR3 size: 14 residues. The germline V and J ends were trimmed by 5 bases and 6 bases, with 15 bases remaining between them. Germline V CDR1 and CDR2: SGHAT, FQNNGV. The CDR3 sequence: CASSLNPRGDTQYF. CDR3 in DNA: TGTGCCAGCAGCCTAAATCCTCGCGGGGATACGCAGTATTTT.

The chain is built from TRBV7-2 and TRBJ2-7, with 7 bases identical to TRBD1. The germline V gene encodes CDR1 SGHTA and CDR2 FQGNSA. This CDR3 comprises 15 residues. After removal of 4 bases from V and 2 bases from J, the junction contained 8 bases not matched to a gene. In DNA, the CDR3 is TGTGCCAGCAGCTCCCACCGACAGGGCACCTACGAGCAGTACTTC. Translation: CASSSHRQGTYEQYF.

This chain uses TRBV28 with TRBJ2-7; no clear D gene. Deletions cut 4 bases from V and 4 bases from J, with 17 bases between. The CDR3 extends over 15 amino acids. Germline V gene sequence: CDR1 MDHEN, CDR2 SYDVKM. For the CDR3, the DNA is TGTGCCAGCAGTTCCGAGCGAGTATCCACGTACGAGCAGTACTTC. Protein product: CASSSERVSTYEQYF.

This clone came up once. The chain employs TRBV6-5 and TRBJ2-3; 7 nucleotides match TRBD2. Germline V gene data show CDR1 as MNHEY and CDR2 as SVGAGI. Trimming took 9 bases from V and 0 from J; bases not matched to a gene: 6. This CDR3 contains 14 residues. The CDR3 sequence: CASSRGSSTDTQYF. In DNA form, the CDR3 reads TGTGCCAGTTCGCGGGGGTCTAGCACAGATACGCAGTATTTT.

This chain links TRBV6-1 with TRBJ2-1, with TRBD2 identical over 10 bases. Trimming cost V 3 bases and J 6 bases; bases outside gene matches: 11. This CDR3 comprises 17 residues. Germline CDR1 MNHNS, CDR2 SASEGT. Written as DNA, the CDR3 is TGTGCCAGCAGTGATGCATATCTAGCGGGAGTTCTCAATGAGCAGTTCTTC. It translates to CASSDAYLAGVLNEQFF.